One T cell receptor beta chain is described in this entry. The sample comes from a study of cytomegalovirus exposure and HLA in healthy donors. Study background: Within the Caucasian-associated ancestry cluster were approximately 77% of the roughly 380 genotyped donors.

The PCR had 60 Vbeta and 13 Jbeta primers. Here immunoSEQ multiplex PCR was the method, and the copy in TCRdb shows in-frame clones only, minus some. The sample holds approximately 140,000 clones, roughly three quarters seen once. Regarding donors, all were healthy bone marrow donors. There are 13 residues in the CDR3. The trim removed 6 bases at V and 4 bases at J, leaving 5 bases unmatched. Per the germline V gene, CDR1 is ENHRY and CDR2 is SYGVKD. The sample was PBMCs. The clonotype was recovered from a woman in her thirties or forties in good health and CMV-seropositive. The V and J genes are TRBV10-3 and TRBJ2-7; 8 bases line up with TRBD1. CDR3 bases: TGTGCCATCAGGGACAGGGCGGTTTACGAGCAGTACTTC. Translation gives CAIRDRAVYEQYF.